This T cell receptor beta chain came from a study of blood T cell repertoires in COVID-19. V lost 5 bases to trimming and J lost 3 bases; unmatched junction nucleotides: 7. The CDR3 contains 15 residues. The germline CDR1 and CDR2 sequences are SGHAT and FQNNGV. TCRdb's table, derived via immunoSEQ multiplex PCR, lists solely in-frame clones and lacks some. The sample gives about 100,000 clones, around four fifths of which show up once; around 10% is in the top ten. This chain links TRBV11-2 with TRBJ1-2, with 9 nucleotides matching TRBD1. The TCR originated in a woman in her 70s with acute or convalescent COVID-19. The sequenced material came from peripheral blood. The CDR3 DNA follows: TGTGCCAGCAGCACCGGGACAGGGTCCCACTATGGCTACACCTTC. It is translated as CASSTGTGSHYGYTF.